Presented here are 4 T cell receptor beta chains from one specimen sequenced in a study of T-cell memory formation after mild COVID-19. TCRdb passed the 5' RACE reads through MiXCR, listing each CDR3 protein once. The table includes roughly 86,000 distinct CDR3 sequences, around 15% detected once. Source material: PBMCs or a T cell subset sorted from them (not recorded which). Receptors originate from a man between 18 and 29 years old who had mild COVID-19 (a few samples of this study predate the infection). Cell type and time point are not known.

In its sample, this clonotype was seen many times. The genes are TRBV5-1 and TRBJ2-7; D might be TRBD2 (6 bases). The V end lost 4 bases, the J end lost 6 bases, and 20 bases lay between the germline ends. The CDR3 sequence is 15 residues long. Germline V gives CDR1 SGHRS, CDR2 YFSETQ. DNA of the CDR3: TGCGCCAGCAGCCCGACGGACGGCGGGGCTTGCGAGCAGTACGTC. As protein: CASSPTDGGACEQYV.

This clonotype was detected only a few times. The J gene is TRBJ1-1, the V gene TRBV4-1; no clear D gene. Germline CDR1 and CDR2: MGHRA and YSYEKL. Trimming pared 2 bases from V and 8 bases from J, leaving 9 bases between. The CDR3 runs to 12 residues. The chain's CDR3 is CASSQSGPEAFF. CDR3 sequence (DNA): TGCGCCAGCAGCCAATCTGGGCCGGAAGCTTTCTTT.

This clonotype was seen a handful of times. This CDR3 reads CSVEGRGAGETQYF. Here the CDR3 DNA reads TGCAGCGTAGAGGGGCGGGGCGCGGGGGAGACCCAGTACTTC. V is TRBV29-1 and J is TRBJ2-5, with TRBD2 as a possible D gene (6 bases). Germline V gene data show CDR1 as SQVTM and CDR2 as ANQGSEA. The CDR3 spans 14 residues. The V and J ends lost 6 bases and 5 bases respectively, with 19 bases between them.

The rearrangement uses TRBV4-1 and TRBJ1-3; possible D gene TRBD1, 5 bases. CDR3 size: 15 residues. Trimming left V 7 bases short and J 0 bases short, with 13 bases between. The germline CDR1 and CDR2 sequences are MGHRA and YSYEKL. CDR3 residues: CASTGPETSGNTIYF. CDR3 DNA: TGCGCCAGCACAGGGCCGGAGACCTCTGGAAACACCATATATTTT.